A single sample gave rise to the 11 T cell receptor beta chains below, sequenced in a study of Graves' ophthalmopathy and Graves' hyperthyroidism. Researchers took RNA transcripts and amplified TCR beta CDR3 regions from them. RT-PCR was first run with HTBI primers, then multiplex PCR in a second round. TCRdb redid the calling of the multiplex PCR reads with MiXCR, one entry per CDR3 protein. The sample yields hundreds of thousands of distinct CDR3 sequences, over 20% seen once. The sample consisted of peripheral blood. These TCRs come from a woman aged 18-29 years with stable Graves' hyperthyroidism.

The CDR3 protein is CAWSSDRDTVMNTEAFF. Written as DNA, the CDR3 is TGTGCCTGGAGTTCAGATCGGGACACGGTGATGAACACTGAAGCTTTCTTT. J is TRBJ1-1 and V is TRBV30, with D perhaps matching TRBD1 (6 bases). This CDR3 has 17 residues. Between the trimmed V and J ends, which lost 2 bases and 0 bases, there was a span of 19 bases. From germline, CDR1 is GTSNPN and CDR2 SVGIG (reference sequence).

The chain couples TRBV15 to TRBJ1-5, with D hard to call. V was clipped by 4 bases and J by 4 bases, with 8 bases between them. Looked up from germline, CDR1 is LNHNV and CDR2 is YYDKDF (reference sequence). The CDR3 sequence is 13 residues long. As DNA, the CDR3 is TGTGCCACCAGCACCGCACTGAATCAGCCCCAGCATTTT. It yields the protein CATSTALNQPQHF. Filled out from reference TRBV15 and TRBJ1-5, the complete variable domain reads DAMVIQNPRYQVTQFGKPVTLSCSQTLNHNVMYWYQQKSSQAPKLLFHYYDKDFNNEADTPDNFQSRRPNTSFCFLDIRSPGLGDTAMYLCATSTALNQPQHFGDGTRLSIL.

Many counts were recorded for this clonotype. The chain has TRBV12-3 or TRBV12-4 and TRBJ2-7; 7 bases map to TRBD1. The CDR3 is 14 residues long. V lost 3 bases, J lost 3 bases, and 5 bases stayed unmatched. The CDR3 spells CASSFDTGVYEQYF. The CDR3 region has the DNA TGTGCCAGCAGTTTTGATACAGGGGTCTACGAGCAGTACTTC.

This clonotype was recorded many times. This chain uses TRBV20-1 with TRBJ2-7; TRBD1 matches at 7 bases. Germline V gene sequence: CDR1 DFQATT, CDR2 SNEGSKA (reference sequence). Trimming at V came to 3 bases and at J to 4 bases, leaving 3 bases not matched to a gene. The CDR3 is 12 residues long. The chain's CDR3 is CSARIQGYEQYF. CDR3 coding DNA: TGCAGTGCTAGGATACAGGGGTACGAGCAGTACTTC.

Concerning this clonotype itself: The junction and the germline gene differ at one end; a read error may be behind it. The V and J genes are TRBV19 and TRBJ2-5; perhaps D is TRBD1 or TRBD2 (5 bases each). This CDR3 spans 17 amino acids. CDR1 is LNHDA, CDR2 SQIVND, per germline (reference sequence). CDR3 bases: TGTGCCAGTAGTATGACGGGCAGGGTGGGACCACAAGAGACCAAGTACTTC. It encodes CASSMTGRVGPQETKYF.

This clonotype was recorded many times. The chain is built from TRBV28 and TRBJ1-2; weak D call: TRBD1 (5 bases). The CDR3 is 15 amino acids. V was pared by 4 bases and J by 2 bases, with 14 bases between. Germline CDR1 MDHEN, CDR2 SYDVKM. CDR3 amino acids: CASSSRGVRNYGYTF. The CDR3 DNA sequence: TGTGCCAGCAGTTCCCGGGGCGTCAGGAACTATGGCTACACCTTC.

The V and J genes are TRBV6-5 and TRBJ1-6; the D is unclear. V lost 4 bases, J lost 0 bases, and 4 bases lay in between. CDR1 MNHEY and CDR2 SVGAGI come from the germline V gene. The CDR3 contains 14 residues. CDR3 nucleotides: TGTGCCAGCAGTTCAAGCTCCTATAATTCACCCCTCCACTTT. The encoded protein is CASSSSSYNSPLHF.

J is TRBJ1-2 and V is TRBV28; 12 nucleotides line up with TRBD1. The length of the CDR3 is 16 residues. V dropped 6 bases and J dropped 2; count of bases not matched to a gene: 7. Per the germline V gene, CDR1 is MDHEN and CDR2 is SYDVKM. The CDR3 spells CASRGTGGNRNYGYTF. Here the CDR3 DNA reads TGTGCCAGCAGGGGGACAGGGGGCAACAGAAACTATGGCTACACCTTC.

Many counts were recorded for this clonotype. This chain joins TRBV7-2 and TRBJ1-1, with a tentative D call TRBD1 (5 bases). The CDR3 spans 14 residues. Trimming removed 5 bases from V and 0 bases from J, with 10 bases in between. In germline, CDR1 is SGHTA, CDR2 FQGNSA. The CDR3 DNA reads TGTGCCAGCAGCCCCCGACAGTTGAACACTGAAGCTTTCTTT. Translation gives CASSPRQLNTEAFF.

This clonotype has ten or more counts. DNA for the CDR3: TGCGCCAGCAGCCAAGGTAGAGTAGGACGCCCCGAAGGCTACGAGCAGTACTTC. Protein product: CASSQGRVGRPEGYEQYF. This rearrangement joins TRBV4-1 to TRBJ2-7; D gene unclear. Germline loops: CDR1 MGHRA, CDR2 YSYEKL. The CDR3 spans 18 residues. V lost 1 base and J lost 3, with 22 bases in between.

This clonotype was picked up many times. The rearrangement links TRBV5-1 to TRBJ2-7; 10 nucleotides agree with TRBD2. Looked up from germline, CDR1 is SGHRS and CDR2 is YFSETQ. The CDR3 loop spans 15 amino acids. Unmatched junction bases numbered 6, after V lost 3 bases and J lost 3 bases. The CDR3 DNA reads as TGCGCCAGCAGCTACGGACTAGCGGCTAACTACGAGCAGTACTTC. It specifies CASSYGLAANYEQYF.